The clone carrying this T cell receptor (beta chain) was found many times. Its antigen is currently unknown. With iRepertoire HTBI primers and Arm-PCR of CDR3 regions, TCR beta libraries were built. TCRdb itself ran the multiplex PCR reads through MiXCR, one entry per CDR3 protein. The sample lists 500,000 to 700,000 distinct CDR3 sequences; approximately 15% were seen once. The sample is drawn from a study of regulatory T cells in long-lasting Graves disease. Whole-study findings and limits: Accuracy was perhaps lowered by the small sample size. Thyroid tissue went unexamined; only peripheral blood was analyzed.

Losses at the gene ends were 3 bases for V and 2 bases for J; bases not matched to a gene: 5. The germline gives CDR1 SGHTA, CDR2 FQGTGA. The CDR3 totals 15 residues. Time point of the sample: newly diagnosed GD, antithyroid drugs for less than 3 months. Researchers made the TCR library from RNA that was extracted from PBMCs. These records were also assigned to another study, of T cells in Graves' hyperthyroidism and ophthalmopathy.

This sequence originates from a woman aged 30 to 39 with Graves disease. The sequencing used peripheral blood mononuclear cells (PBMCs), collected at new diagnosis, from a patient treated with antithyroid drugs. The chain combines TRBV7-3 with TRBJ2-7; TRBD1 matches 9 bases. This CDR3 is CASSLGTGLAYEQYF. The CDR3, as DNA: TGTGCCAGCAGCTTGGGGACAGGGCTCGCCTACGAGCAGTACTTC. The full variable domain, its missing parts supplied by reference TRBV7-3 and TRBJ2-7, is GAGVSQTPSNKVTEKGKYVELRCDPISGHTALYWYRQSLGQGPEFLIYFQGTGAADDSGLPNDRFFAVRPEGSVSTLKIQRTERGDSAVYLCASSLGTGLAYEQYFGPGTRLTVT.